This T cell receptor beta chain is drawn from a study of cytomegalovirus exposure and HLA in healthy donors. Study-wide context: Around 85 million unique TCR sequences came from HLA-typed donors in an early release. Findings and limits, study-wide: The authors assumed roughly uniform sequencing depth across donors for presence/absence analyses. Researchers left out some V segments, among them TRBV6-2 and TRBV6-3, as indistinguishable.

About this clone: What it binds is not known.

V lost 4 bases and J 5 bases, leaving 18 bases between the germline ends. The CDR3 runs 15 residues. Germline lookup yields CDR1 MNHNS and CDR2 SASEGT. PCR used 60 Vbeta primers and 13 Jbeta primers. Generated by immunoSEQ multiplex PCR, the TCRdb table keeps only in-frame clones and is missing some. With roughly 200,000 clones in the sample, the ten largest clones hold 6.5%. Sequenced sample: PBMCs. The receptor comes from a man under 40 in good health and CMV-seronegative. The chain carries TRBV6-1 and TRBJ2-7; maybe TRBD2 (5 bases). As DNA, the CDR3 is TGTGCCAGCAGTGGAGGAGCGGCAGGAGTCCACGAGCAGTACTTC. It codes for CASSGGAAGVHEQYF.